The 29 T cell receptor beta chains reported below all come from one sample, sequenced in a study of blood T cell repertoires in COVID-19 (dated by TCRdb to 2020 to 2022). Library creation used the immunoSEQ multiplex PCR assay. Entries here come from immuneACCESS through TCRdb and include only in-frame sequences with V and J called. Some clones fail to appear in such tables; in the studies checked, an unresolved V gene covers under half of the shortfall, and the cause of the remainder is unknown. For this sample the table gives approximately 74,000 clones, of which around nine tenths were detected only once. The ten largest clones represent less than 2.5% of the sample. What was sequenced was peripheral blood. The receptors come from an older woman with acute or convalescent COVID-19.

This chain links TRBV5-1 with TRBJ1-3; D ambiguous. Between the trimmed V and J ends, which lost 4 bases and 1 base, there was a span of 6 bases. This CDR3 spans 13 amino acids. Germline CDR1 reads SGHRS; CDR2 reads YFSETQ. The CDR3 protein is CASSEGSGNTIYF. DNA of the CDR3: TGCGCCAGCAGCGAGGGATCTGGAAACACCATATATTTT. The entire variable domain, with the rest obtained from reference TRBV5-1 and TRBJ1-3, is as follows: KAGVTQTPRYLIKTRGQQVTLSCSPISGHRSVSWYQQTPGQGLQFLFEYFSETQRNKGNFPGRFSGRQFSNSRSEMNVSTLELGDSALYLCASSEGSGNTIYFGEGSWLTVV.

The chain has TRBV11-1 and TRBJ2-6; D uncertain. Trimming took off 3 bases at V and 0 bases at J, with 3 bases between the two ends. The V gene's germline CDR1 is SGHAT and CDR2 FQDESV (reference sequence). CDR3 length: 14 amino acids. CDR3 sequence reads: CASSFHSGANVLTF. Here the CDR3 DNA reads TGTGCCAGCAGCTTCCACTCTGGGGCCAACGTCCTGACTTTC.

The rearrangement uses TRBV28 and TRBJ2-7, with D perhaps matching TRBD1 (6 bases). The V gene's germline CDR1 is MDHEN and CDR2 SYDVKM. V was cut by 5 bases and J by 7 bases, with 18 bases left in between. The CDR3 is made up of 14 amino acids. CDR3 amino acids: CASSGGHHLGEQYF. The CDR3 nucleotides read TGTGCCAGCAGTGGGGGACACCACCTCGGAGAGCAGTACTTC. The full variable domain, with the rest looked up from reference TRBV28 and TRBJ2-7, is DVKVTQSSRYLVKRTGEKVFLECVQDMDHENMFWYRQDPGLGLRLIYFSYDVKMKEKGDIPEGYSVSREKKERFSLILESASTNQTSMYLCASSGGHHLGEQYFGPGTRLTVT.

The rearrangement links TRBV14 to TRBJ2-3; 7 bases are shared with TRBD2. The CDR3 sequence is 18 residues long. Trimming removed 0 bases from V and 1 base from J; junction bases left unmatched: 10. Germline V gives CDR1 SGHDN, CDR2 FVKESK. The DNA of the CDR3 is TGTGCCAGCAGCCAAGAAATCGTAGGGAGGGAGGGCACAGATACGCAGTATTTT. It codes for CASSQEIVGREGTDTQYF.

The CDR3: CASKTGGEGNTEAFF. The CDR3 coding sequence is TGTGCCAGCAAGACAGGGGGTGAAGGGAACACTGAAGCTTTCTTT. The rearrangement joins TRBV28 to TRBJ1-1; TRBD1 matches at 9 bases. V dropped 7 bases and J dropped 1; count of bases not matched to a gene: 7. CDR1 and CDR2 (germline): MDHEN, SYDVKM. The CDR3 has 15 amino acids.

The chain employs TRBV30 and TRBJ2-1; 7 nucleotides line up with TRBD1. CDR3 size: 13 residues. Germline CDR1 reads GTSNPN; CDR2 reads SVGIG (reference sequence). V was pared by 2 bases and J by 9 bases, with 7 bases of the junction left unmatched. CDR3: CAWSPWDSGEQFF. DNA of the CDR3: TGTGCCTGGAGTCCTTGGGACAGTGGTGAGCAGTTCTTC.

The V call is TRBV18, the J call TRBJ1-2; no firm D call. The V and J ends lost 2 bases and 9 bases respectively, with 13 bases between them. Germline V gives CDR1 KGHSH, CDR2 LQKENI. The CDR3 contains 13 residues. The chain's CDR3 is CASSPMAEGSYTF. CDR3 coding DNA: TGTGCCAGCTCACCAATGGCAGAGGGTAGCTACACCTTC.

The V and J genes are TRBV3-1 (or the pseudogene TRBV3-2) and TRBJ2-2, with 9 bases fitting TRBD1. CDR1 and CDR2 from the germline V gene are LGHDT and YNNKEL (reference sequence). This CDR3 region has 14 residues. Trimming removed 6 bases from V and 10 bases from J; junction bases left unmatched: 9. In nucleotides, the CDR3 is TGTGCCAGCAGACTACAGGGGGCGGGTATGGAGCTGTTTTTT. Translation: CASRLQGAGMELFF.

This clone appeared a few times. The chain carries TRBV11-3 and TRBJ2-1, with D possibly TRBD2 on 5 matching bases. V was trimmed by 1 base and J by 7 bases, leaving 20 bases between them. The CDR3 loop spans 17 amino acids. Per germline, CDR1 SGHNT and CDR2 YENEEA. This CDR3 reads CASSLGGGVGVLNEQFF. For the CDR3, the DNA is TGTGCCAGCAGCTTAGGAGGCGGTGTCGGGGTTTTGAATGAGCAGTTCTTC.

The gene calls are TRBV24-1 and TRBJ1-2, with TRBD1 identical over 11 bases. Germline V gene sequence: CDR1 KGHDR, CDR2 SFDVKD. J was trimmed by 8 bases and V by 9 bases; bases with no gene match: 7. The CDR3 totals 13 residues. The CDR3 DNA reads as TGTGCCACCGCCAGGACAGGGGGCCTGGGCTACACCTTC. Protein: CATARTGGLGYTF.

The chain uses TRBV6-5 and TRBJ2-7, with TRBD2 matching 7 bases. This CDR3 comprises 14 residues. Germline V gives CDR1 MNHEY, CDR2 SVGAGI. V gave up 7 bases and J gave up 3 bases; unmatched junction bases: 9. In DNA form, the CDR3 reads TGTGCCAGCAAGAGCGGGGCAGCCTACTACGAGCAGTACTTC. Its translation: CASKSGAAYYEQYF.

In this sample, this clone turned up a few times. The J gene is TRBJ2-7, the V gene TRBV7-8; 8 nucleotides align to TRBD2. The CDR3 length is 15 residues. The germline gives CDR1 SGHVS, CDR2 FQNEAQ. V was clipped by 1 base and J by 5 bases; unmatched bases: 7. In DNA, the CDR3 is TGTGCCAGCAGCTTAGGGTGGAGCGGGGGCAACGAGCAGTACTTC. It codes for CASSLGWSGGNEQYF.

This chain uses TRBV24-1 with TRBJ2-2; the D gene is possibly TRBD1 (6 bases). The CDR3 contains 14 residues. Germline assignment: CDR1 KGHDR and CDR2 SFDVKD. V was clipped by 6 bases and J by 6 bases, with 13 bases between them. The CDR3 reads CATSRTGWAGELFF. CDR3 DNA: TGTGCCACCAGTAGAACAGGGTGGGCCGGGGAGCTGTTTTTT.

The chain is built from TRBV6-2 or TRBV6-3 and TRBJ1-2; 8 bases fit TRBD1. J gave up 3 bases and V 5 bases, and 5 bases lay outside the gene matches. This CDR3 has 14 amino acids. Per the germline V gene, CDR1 is MNHEY and CDR2 is SVGEGT. The CDR3 spells CASSRTGNYYGYTF. The DNA for the CDR3 is TGTGCCAGCAGTCGGACAGGGAATTACTATGGCTACACCTTC.

The chain carries TRBV7-2 and TRBJ2-1; perhaps TRBD1 as D (6 bases). Germline lookup yields CDR1 SGHTA and CDR2 FQGNSA. Trimming took 7 bases from V and 1 from J, leaving 14 bases between them. The CDR3 loop spans 15 amino acids. Here the CDR3 reads CASTSGTNSYNEQFF. DNA of the CDR3: TGTGCCAGCACTTCAGGGACAAATTCCTACAATGAGCAGTTCTTC.

The chain joins TRBV5-6 to TRBJ1-3; D is possibly TRBD1 (6 bases). CDR1 is SGHDT, CDR2 YYEEEE, per germline. The CDR3 consists of 17 residues. Deletions cut 2 bases from V and 0 bases from J, with 15 bases between. The CDR3 here is CASSFFTGQSSGNTIYF. CDR3 bases: TGTGCCAGCAGCTTTTTCACTGGACAGAGCTCTGGAAACACCATATATTTT.

The rearrangement uses TRBV7-3 and TRBJ2-2; D is ambiguous. The CDR3 extends over 12 amino acids. The V end lost 2 bases, the J end lost 9 bases, and 7 bases lay between the germline ends. The germline gives CDR1 SGHTA, CDR2 FQGTGA. CDR3 residues: CASSLSGRELFF. CDR3 coding DNA: TGTGCCAGCAGCTTATCGGGTCGGGAGCTGTTTTTT.

J is TRBJ2-1 and V is TRBV2; 8 bases map to TRBD2. V was pared by 4 bases and J by 4 bases, with 3 bases of the junction left unmatched. CDR1 is SNHLY, CDR2 FYNNEI, per germline. The CDR3 covers 14 residues. CDR3: CASSVTGGYNEQFF. The CDR3 DNA reads TGTGCCAGCAGTGTAACGGGAGGGTACAATGAGCAGTTCTTC.

This sequence joins TRBV7-5 and TRBJ1-3; the table's D call, TRBD1, was not checked against the DNA. TRBV7-5 is a pseudogene segment. The CDR3 extends over 15 amino acids. The CDR3 sequence: CVRSFLGQGGNTIYF. For the CDR3, the DNA is TGTGTCAGAAGCTTCCTAGGACAGGGTGGAAACACCATATATTTT.

The V gene is TRBV3-1 (or the pseudogene TRBV3-2), the J gene TRBJ2-5, with TRBD2 as a possible D gene (6 bases). Trimming shortened V by 5 bases and J by 4 bases, and 11 bases separated the two germline ends. CDR1 and CDR2 (germline): LGHDT, YNNKEL (reference sequence). This CDR3 has 13 amino acids. The CDR3 loop is CASSIEGGETQYF. The CDR3 region has the DNA TGTGCCAGCAGCATTGAGGGAGGAGAGACCCAGTACTTC.

The V and J genes are TRBV11-2 and TRBJ1-5; D gene uncertain. Germline V CDR1 and CDR2: SGHAT, FQNNGV. The ends were cut back, 1 base at V and 5 bases at J, with 12 bases in the middle. The CDR3 spans 15 residues. The CDR3 region is CASSLVPSSDQPQHF. DNA for the CDR3: TGTGCCAGCAGCTTAGTTCCTTCCAGCGATCAGCCCCAGCATTTT.

The rearrangement links TRBV6-5 to TRBJ2-7; 7 bases agree with TRBD2. Trimming took 0 bases from V and 2 from J; bases not matched to a gene: 7. Germline CDR1 MNHEY, CDR2 SVGAGI. The CDR3 totals 16 residues. The CDR3, as DNA: TGTGCCAGCAGTTACTCATTGGGGGGGTGGACCTACGAGCAGTACTTC. Its translation is CASSYSLGGWTYEQYF.

The V gene is TRBV7-2, the J gene TRBJ1-5, with D unclear. Between the trimmed V and J ends, which lost 2 bases and 5 bases, there was a span of 10 bases. The CDR3 is made up of 14 amino acids. Germline CDR1 is SGHTA and CDR2 is FQGNSA. The CDR3 spells CASSLSGQYQPQHF. Written as DNA, the CDR3 is TGTGCCAGCAGCTTAAGTGGGCAATATCAGCCCCAGCATTTT. Full variable domain (rest looked up from reference TRBV7-2 and TRBJ1-5): GAGVSQSPSNKVTEKGKDVELRCDPISGHTALYWYRQSLGQGLEFLIYFQGNSAPDKSGLPSDRFSAERTGGSVSTLTIQRTQQEDSAVYLCASSLSGQYQPQHFGDGTRLSIL.

The V gene is TRBV10-3, the J gene TRBJ2-7, with TRBD2 matching over 12 bases. Trimming at V came to 4 bases and at J to 0 bases, leaving 13 bases not matched to a gene. The CDR3 covers 19 residues. Germline CDR1 is ENHRY and CDR2 is SYGVKD. For the CDR3, the DNA is TGTGCCATCAGTGGCGGACTGACTAGCGGGGGCCCTAGCTCCTACGAGCAGTACTTC. This translates into CAISGGLTSGGPSSYEQYF.

CDR3 sequence reads: CASSTGTRSGETQYF. CDR3 DNA: TGTGCCAGCAGTACCGGGACACGGAGTGGGGAGACCCAGTACTTC. This chain links TRBV6-2 or TRBV6-3 with TRBJ2-5, with D possibly TRBD1 on 6 matching bases. Germline CDR1 is MNHEY and CDR2 is SVGEGT. Trimming pared 5 bases from V and 5 bases from J, leaving 18 bases between. The CDR3 contains 15 residues.

The chain couples TRBV5-8 to TRBJ2-5; perhaps TRBD2 as D (5 bases). The germline V gene has CDR1 SGHTS and CDR2 YDEGEE. This CDR3 region has 17 residues. Trimming shortened V by 3 bases and J by 1 base, and 19 bases separated the two germline ends. This CDR3 is CASSSYTRRGSQETQYF. In DNA, the CDR3 is TGTGCCAGCAGCTCTTACACTCGGAGAGGGTCCCAAGAGACCCAGTACTTC. The full variable domain, completed using reference TRBV5-8 and TRBJ2-5, is EAGVTQSPTHLIKTRGQQATLRCSPISGHTSVYWYQQALGLGLQFLLWYDEGEERNRGNFPPRFSGRQFPNYSSELNVNALELEDSALYLCASSSYTRRGSQETQYFGPGTRLLVL.

The chain uses TRBV4-3 and TRBJ2-3; D not resolved. V was cut by 0 bases and J by 4 bases, with 14 bases left in between. CDR3 size: 16 residues. Germline CDR1 and CDR2: LGHNA and YSLEER. The CDR3 DNA sequence: TGCGCCAGCAGCCAAGATTACAGCTTCAACGCAGATACGCAGTATTTT. The encoded protein is CASSQDYSFNADTQYF.

The rearrangement uses TRBV15 and TRBJ1-1; D not certain. Germline V lookup: CDR1 LNHNV, CDR2 YYDKDF (reference sequence). This CDR3 is built from 13 residues. The V end lost 3 bases, the J end lost 3 bases, and 8 bases lay between the germline ends. This CDR3 reads CATSSFRDTEAFF. The CDR3 DNA follows: TGTGCCACCAGCAGTTTCCGGGACACTGAAGCTTTCTTT.

This clone has just one count. This sequence joins TRBV19 and TRBJ2-1; D might be TRBD2 (5 bases). The ends were cut back, 4 bases at V and 6 bases at J, with 22 bases in the middle. Germline V gene lookup returns CDR1 LNHDA and CDR2 SQIVND (reference sequence). CDR3 length: 17 residues. CDR3 sequence: CASSTLAIGLLRNEQFF. Written as DNA, the CDR3 is TGTGCCAGTAGTACCCTAGCAATCGGGCTCTTGCGCAATGAGCAGTTCTTC.